The TCR beta chain under discussion was sequenced for a study of CD8 T cells in ankylosing spondylitis. Whole-study results and caveats: In peripheral blood, disease-linked CD8+ clones occurred at relatively low frequencies. Ankylosing spondylitis blood seemed to carry a telltale TCR beta motif made of several highly homologous variants. Earlier studies detected some motif variants in reactive arthritis synovial fluid and blood. Researchers reportedly found disease-linked clones significantly enriched in matched ankylosing spondylitis synovial fluid.

Quantitative 5'-RACE with molecular barcodes generated TCR beta libraries. A single record per CDR3 protein comes from TCRdb applying MiXCR to the 5' RACE reads. The sample lists about 800,000 distinct CDR3 sequences, approximately 12% occurring once. In its sample, this clonotype was seen many times. The target antigen is unknown. The CDR3 runs 12 residues. V lost 7 bases and J 6 bases, leaving 16 bases between the germline ends. CDR1 is SQVTM and CDR2 is ANQGSEA in the germline V gene. Sequenced: blood, either unsorted or a sorted T cell fraction (not recorded which). The sequence derives from a male donor with ankylosing spondylitis. This rearrangement joins TRBV29-1 to TRBJ2-7, with a possible D match to TRBD1 (6 bases). CDR3 coding DNA: TGCAGCGCGAGCTCCAGGGGTGGCGAGCAGTACTTC. This gives the protein CSASSRGGEQYF.